This TCR beta chain comes out of a study of long-term antiretroviral therapy in people with HIV. Study-level information: Samples from the earliest time points predate the 2015 immediate-ART recommendation by about a decade.

This clone appeared a few times. The antigen is unknown. Specimens held 1-10 million cryopreserved PBMC prior to DNA extraction. An immunoSEQ assay, version v3.0, was performed at survey level. Only in-frame clones appear in the TCRdb table, and some are missing; sequencing was by immunoSEQ multiplex PCR. The sample comprises about 29,000 clones, 80% to 90% of which are singletons, and 9% to 10% rests with the top ten. Per the germline V gene, CDR1 is SGHNT and CDR2 is YYREEE (reference sequence). V was cut by 3 bases and J by 8 bases, with 20 bases left in between. The CDR3 totals 15 residues. Whole-study results and caveats: Blood dating 2004 to 2017 may reflect older ART regimens.

The receptor comes from a man aged 40-50 years with HIV. The chain has TRBV5-4 and TRBJ1-2; maybe TRBD1 (5 bases). Material: unsorted PBMCs, obtained 3 years after starting antiretroviral therapy. The CDR3 is CASSSVGVGEHGYTF. In nucleotides, the CDR3 is TGTGCCAGCAGCTCTGTGGGTGTAGGGGAACACGGCTACACCTTC.